This TCR beta chain appears in the sequencing data of a study of spatial heterogeneity in lung cancer (dated by TCRdb to between 2018 and 2021). For the wider study: Beta-chain transcripts were consistently detected in greater numbers than alpha-chain transcripts, which likely reflected higher beta-chain transcript abundance. The study quantitatively compared TCR alpha and beta repertoires across multiple tumor regions, matched nontumor lung and blood in non-small cell lung cancer. TCR transcript counts in tumor regions correlated strongly with a T cell transcriptional module score from matched bulk RNA-seq. At surgery, both alpha and beta chains were TCR-sequenced in roughly 200 tumor regions, about 64 matched nontumor lung samples and some 56 PBMC samples. The study linked features of the TCR repertoire to counts of nonsynonymous mutations, which were determined by whole-exome sequencing of tumor tissue. In the raw uncorrected reads, each unique combination of TCR and UMI appeared more than ten times on average. Study-level results and caveats: Counts of ubiquitous and regional expanded TCRs correlated with counts of ubiquitous and regional nonsynonymous mutations, respectively. A correlation was observed between the number of expanded intratumoral alpha and beta TCRs and the tumor nonsynonymous mutation count. Confirming at a functional level the hypothesis that regional TCRs recognize regional mutations was considered to require additional single-cell paired TCR alpha and beta sequencing. TCR-seq was estimated to cover only about 7% of tumor T cells for alpha chains and 12% to 15% for beta chains.

Library preparation used 5' RACE. Data came from a NextSeq 500. The TCR library protocol attached a unique molecular identifier to each TCR cDNA molecule to allow correction of PCR and sequencing errors. Regarding the original processing steps: Decombinator tools were used for TCR identification, UMI-based error correction and CDR3 extraction. Expanded TCRs were defined as those above a frequency of 2 per 1,000, corresponding to the top 1% of the tumor frequency distribution. Expanded tumor TCRs were classed as regional if statistically deemed absent (corrected P<0.05) from at least one tumor region, otherwise ubiquitous. Renyi diversity was calculated using the R vegan package after each repertoire was subsampled 100 times to 5,000 TCRs. To build CDR3 similarity networks, amino acid triplet string-kernel similarity was used, and CDR3s were connected when their pairwise similarity was above 0.82. Using fastp trimming at Q25 and MiXCR clonotype assembly, TCRdb reanalyzed the public sequencing data and kept in-frame beta chains. Every CDR3 protein is listed once, alongside the most common genes and DNA of its rows. TCRdb's processing, not the study's, gives the V and J calls here. Here the sample has about 7,000 distinct CDR3 sequences; 10% to 15% occur a single time. Under 9.5% of the sample goes to the ten largest clones.

CDR1 and CDR2, per the germline V gene, are SGHNT and YENEEA. The germline ends are 17 bases apart after V is trimmed by 5 bases and J by 0 bases. The CDR3 numbers 17 residues from cysteine through phenylalanine. Only CDR3 DNA is held: 51 bases, read in frame from base 1. This specimen's time point label, interpreted: sample taken at primary tumor resection. Samples were obtained from approximately 70 patients with early-stage, untreated non-small cell lung cancer from the lung TRACERx cohort. Without any cell sorting, TCR sequencing was performed on whole RNA extracted either from tumor and nontumor lung tissue or from cryopreserved PBMC samples. Only patients for whom sufficient RNA was available from at least two tumor regions were selected for TCR sequencing. A lung pathologist reviewed the tumor and adjacent nontumor lung specimens before the specimens were selected. This clonotype was counted ten times or more. Its cognate antigen has yet to be identified. Base qualities were left out, and no much larger clone turns up one base away. Because the library targeted alpha chains, this beta chain is an off-target read whose size means little.

The TCR sequence derives from a male donor with early-stage non-small cell lung cancer. Sequences were derived from lung tumor tissue, sampled at surgery. This chain joins TRBV11-3 to TRBJ2-1; TRBD2 is a possible D gene, resting on 7 matching bases. The DNA sequence is as follows: TGTGCCAGCAGCCAACGTAGGGGGGGAAGCTCCTACAATGAGCAGTTCTTC. Translated, this gives CASSQRRGGSSYNEQFF.